This is a list of T cell receptor beta chains from one sample in a study of T cells in Graves' hyperthyroidism and ophthalmopathy. TCRdb fed the multiplex PCR reads into MiXCR, producing one record per CDR3 protein. The sample lists almost 250,000 distinct CDR3 sequences; roughly a quarter were seen once. Sequencing was carried out using blood. Receptor source: a woman between 40 and 55 years old with Graves' ophthalmopathy. Each CDR3 is given with its conserved first and last residue. D genes are given only for firm matches. Only part of the rows carry a size: once, few, many, or a class if the clone is expanded.

D,V,size,J,DNA,CDR3
-,TRBV7-9,few,TRBJ2-7,TGTGCCAGCAGCCCTGACCTGAGCTCCTACGAGCAGTACTTC,CASSPDLSSYEQYF
-,TRBV12-3/TRBV12-4,many,TRBJ2-4,TGTGCCAGCATGAGGTCTAGGGCCGGGAACATTCAGTACTTC,CASMRSRAGNIQYF
TRBD1,TRBV20-1,many,TRBJ1-5,TGCAGTGCGGGACCGGGACAGGGGTGGAATAGCAATCAGCCCCAGCATTTT,CSAGPGQGWNSNQPQHF
TRBD2,TRBV11-1,few,TRBJ2-2,TGTGCCAGCAGCCGCCGGACTAGCGGGAGGGTGCCGAACACCGGGGAGCTGTTTTTT,CASSRRTSGRVPNTGELFF
-,TRBV28,many,TRBJ1-3,TGTGCCAGCACCGCCCCTGACGGAAACACCATATATTTT,CASTAPDGNTIYF
-,TRBV28,many,TRBJ2-7,TGTGCCAGCGGTATTCCGGAGCGGAAGCGGTACTTC,CASGIPERKRYF
TRBD1,TRBV5-1,many,TRBJ2-7,TGCGCCAGCAGCCTGGGACAGGGTAGCCACGAGCAGTACTTC,CASSLGQGSHEQYF
-,TRBV9,-,TRBJ2-2,TGTGCCAGCAGCGCGGACGCCGGGGAGCTGTTTTTT,CASSADAGELFF
-,TRBV6-5,many,TRBJ2-2,TGTGCCAGCAGCGGCCAGGGGAAGTCCACCGGGGAGCTGTTTTTT,CASSGQGKSTGELFF
-,TRBV2,-,TRBJ2-7,TGTGCCAGCTCACCCGCGTCCGGGACCCAATACGAGCAGTACTTC,CASSPASGTQYEQYF
TRBD1,TRBV30,-,TRBJ2-2,TGTGCCTGGAGAGGACAGGGGAGCGGGGAGCTGTTTTTT,CAWRGQGSGELFF
-,TRBV28,many,TRBJ2-6,TGTGCCAGCAGTTTCACCGGGGCCAACGTCCTGACTTTC,CASSFTGANVLTF
TRBD2,TRBV18,few,TRBJ2-7,TGTGCCAGCTCACGACTAGCGGGAGTACCCTACGAGCAGTACTTC,CASSRLAGVPYEQYF
-,TRBV29-1,many,TRBJ1-1,TGCAGCGTTGGCGACTCGAACACTGAAGCTTTCTTT,CSVGDSNTEAFF
-,TRBV7-9,-,TRBJ2-5,TGTGCCAGCAGCTTGTCTGAGACCCAGTACTTC,CASSLSETQYF
-,TRBV4-2,many,TRBJ2-5,TGTGCCAGCAGCCAAGATGCAGCGACCCAGTACTTC,CASSQDAATQYF
TRBD1,TRBV20-1,many,TRBJ2-7,TGCAGTGCTAGAGACTCAGGGACAGGGATCTACGAGCAGTACTTC,CSARDSGTGIYEQYF
TRBD2,TRBV12-3/TRBV12-4,many,TRBJ2-5,TGTGCCAGCAGCCCGGACTGGGAGGGTGAGACCCAGTACTTC,CASSPDWEGETQYF
-,TRBV6-5,many,TRBJ2-7,TGTGCCAGCAGTTACATGGGGGGCGAGCAGTACTTC,CASSYMGGEQYF
-,TRBV12-3/TRBV12-4,-,TRBJ2-7,TGTGCCAGCAGGCCAACAGGGTTCGACGAGCAGTACTTC,CASRPTGFDEQYF
-,TRBV24-1,many,TRBJ1-1,TGTGCCACCAGTGACTCAAAACAGGGTTTGACTGAAGCTTTCTTT,CATSDSKQGLTEAFF
TRBD1,TRBV9,many,TRBJ2-4,TGTGCCAGCAGCGCTGGACAGGGGGCCCCCGGAGCCAAAAACATTCAGTACTTC,CASSAGQGAPGAKNIQYF
TRBD1,TRBV30,many,TRBJ2-5,TGTGCCTGGTCGGGACAGGGTAATCGAGAGACCCAGTACTTC,CAWSGQGNRETQYF
-,TRBV13,-,TRBJ2-2,-,CASSLGPYEQYFGPANTGELFF
-,TRBV19,-,TRBJ1-1,TGTGCCAGTAGTCCATCCTGGTTCGGGGGCAGGAGGACTGAAGCTTTCTTT,CASSPSWFGGRRTEAFF
-,TRBV12-3/TRBV12-4,many,TRBJ1-3,TGTGCCAGCAGTCAATCCGGGACGGTGTCTGGAAACACCATATATTTT,CASSQSGTVSGNTIYF
-,TRBV19,many,TRBJ2-5,TGTGCCAGTCGTAAAGTCGACGGCCCAGAGACCCAGTACTTC,CASRKVDGPETQYF
-,TRBV20-1,-,TRBJ2-7,TGCAGTGCTAGAGATTCCCTGGGCGGGACTGGGAGCTCCTACGAGCAGTACTTC,CSARDSLGGTGSSYEQYF
TRBD1,TRBV11-1,many,TRBJ1-1,TGTGCCAGCAGCCCAATTGGGGACAGGGAGACCGTTGAAGCTTTCTTT,CASSPIGDRETVEAFF
TRBD2,TRBV4-2,many,TRBJ2-7,TGTGCCAGCAGCCATGCTCAGGGACTAGCTATTATGGAGCAGTACTTC,CASSHAQGLAIMEQYF
-,TRBV11-2,many,TRBJ1-2,TGTGCCAGCAGCTTAGATCCGGGCCCTAACTATGGCTACACCTTC,CASSLDPGPNYGYTF
-,TRBV11-2,many,TRBJ1-5,TGTGCCAGCAGCATACAGGGCTCTCAGCCCCAGCATTTT,CASSIQGSQPQHF
TRBD1,TRBV27,many,TRBJ1-5,TGTGCCAGCCGGGACAGACCCCATCAGCCCCAGCATTTT,CASRDRPHQPQHF
-,TRBV20-1,many,TRBJ2-5,TGCAGTGCTAGAGATCCCAGCGGGTGGGAGACCCAGTACTTC,CSARDPSGWETQYF
-,TRBV28,many,TRBJ1-6,TGTGCCAGCAGCGGAAGTTGGGGAGAGGAATCACCCCTCCACTTT,CASSGSWGEESPLHF
TRBD2,TRBV6-1,few,TRBJ2-7,TGTGCCAGCAAAATAGCGGGACTCTACGAGCAGTACTTC,CASKIAGLYEQYF
TRBD1,TRBV12-3/TRBV12-4,many,TRBJ2-3,TGTGCCAGCAGTCTCGGACAGGGGACAGATACGCAGTATTTT,CASSLGQGTDTQYF
-,TRBV20-1,-,TRBJ2-7,TGCAGTGCTAGAGACTCCCGGGGGCTTGGCGAGCAGTACTTC,CSARDSRGLGEQYF
-,TRBV27,many,TRBJ2-5,TGTGCCAGCAGAACGACTAGAAGAGAGACCCAGTACTTC,CASRTTRRETQYF
TRBD1,TRBV5-5,many,TRBJ2-5,TGTGCCAGCAGCTTACTGACAGGGGTTGGAGGGGAGACCCAGTACTTC,CASSLLTGVGGETQYF
-,TRBV25-1,many,TRBJ2-2,TGTGCCAGCAGTGAATCTTACCACCAGGCGGGCACCGGGGAGCTGTTTTTT,CASSESYHQAGTGELFF
-,TRBV12-3/TRBV12-4,many,TRBJ1-2,TGTGCCAGCAGCCTACAGGGAGGCCCCAACCATGGCTACACCTTC,CASSLQGGPNHGYTF
TRBD2,TRBV20-1,many,TRBJ2-7,TGCAGTGCTAGAGATGGGGGACTAGCGGGAGAGGGGCAGTACTTC,CSARDGGLAGEGQYF
-,TRBV11-2,-,TRBJ2-5,TGTGCCAGCACCCTGGAGGCCCAGGCACAAGAGACCCAGTACTTC,CASTLEAQAQETQYF
-,TRBV6-5,many,TRBJ2-7,TGTGCCAGCAGTTACCCGGAGCAGTACTTC,CASSYPEQYF
-,TRBV12-3/TRBV12-4,many,TRBJ1-1,TGTGCCAGCAGTTTTGGGGTGACAAAATCGACTGAAGCTTTCTTT,CASSFGVTKSTEAFF
-,TRBV27,many,TRBJ2-7,TGTGCCAGCAGTCCCGGGATGGCAGCTTCCCCCTACGAGCAGTACTTC,CASSPGMAASPYEQYF
-,TRBV7-2,many,TRBJ2-7,TGTGCCAGCAGCTTAGCCCGGGAGAGCTCCTACGAGCAGTACTTC,CASSLARESSYEQYF
TRBD2,TRBV20-1,many,TRBJ2-7,TGCAGTGCTAGGGGACTAGCGGGTTCCTACGAGCAGTACTTC,CSARGLAGSYEQYF
-,TRBV7-8,-,TRBJ2-5,TGTGCCAGCAGCTTGCCTGAGACCCAGTACTTC,CASSLPETQYF
-,TRBV27,many,TRBJ2-7,TGTGCCAGCTCGAGAGGGGCCCCCTACGAGCAGTACTTC,CASSRGAPYEQYF
-,TRBV2,-,TRBJ2-5,TGTGCCAGCAGTGAAGGGGCTGCACCGGGGACCCAGTACTTC,CASSEGAAPGTQYF
-,TRBV15,once,TRBJ2-7,TGTGCCACCAGCAGAGGGGGAGAGAACTACGAGCAGTACTTC,CATSRGGENYEQYF
TRBD1,TRBV28,many,TRBJ2-7,TGTGCCAGCAGTCCTTCCCCACAGGGGCCCGAGGACGAGCAGTACTTC,CASSPSPQGPEDEQYF
-,TRBV5-1,many,TRBJ1-5,TGCGCCAGCAGCTTGGCAGGACTTAGCAATCAGCCCCAGCATTTT,CASSLAGLSNQPQHF
TRBD2,TRBV28,many,TRBJ2-2,TGTGCCAGCAGTTTTCTAGAGAGCGGGAGGGCGAACGGGGAGCTGTTTTTT,CASSFLESGRANGELFF
-,TRBV29-1,many,TRBJ1-2,TGCAGCGTTGAAACCCCCCGTGATGGCTACACCTTC,CSVETPRDGYTF
-,TRBV19,many,TRBJ2-5,TGTGCCAGTAGTCTGGGGACATCGCGGGAGACCCAGTACTTC,CASSLGTSRETQYF
-,TRBV28,-,TRBJ1-1,TGTGCCAGCATTAGGCCGGGGACCCCGAACACTGAAGCTTTCTTT,CASIRPGTPNTEAFF
-,TRBV6-5,many,TRBJ1-1,TGTGCCAGCAGTTATAACACAGGGCGCACTGAAGCTTTCTTT,CASSYNTGRTEAFF